The 8 T cell receptor beta chains in this list originate from one sample, sequenced in a study of OX40 agonist ivuxolimab in advanced cancers. Some clones are missing from TCRdb's copy, which holds only in-frame ones; the method was immunoSEQ multiplex PCR. The table shows fewer than 100,000 clones, with around 83% occurring only once. This material consisted of CD4+ or CD8+ T cells sorted from blood, taken in a trial of the OX40 agonist ivuxolimab. The receptors here all came from an adult with an advanced solid tumor such as melanoma, head and neck, liver or kidney cancer.

The V call is TRBV7-9, the J call TRBJ1-4; tentatively, D is TRBD1 (5 bases). This CDR3 has 17 amino acids. Germline lookup yields CDR1 SEHNR and CDR2 FQNEAQ (reference sequence). V was shortened by 2 bases and J by 0 bases, with 13 bases between the two germline ends. CDR3 bases: TGTGCCAGCAGCTTATTGAGGGGTGGCGCAACTAATGAAAAACTGTTTTTT. It codes for CASSLLRGGATNEKLFF.

The chain employs TRBV5-1 and TRBJ2-1, with TRBD2 identical over 7 bases. Trimming at V came to 2 bases and at J to 9 bases, leaving 11 bases not matched to a gene. The CDR3 has 15 amino acids. Germline V gives CDR1 SGHRS, CDR2 YFSETQ. DNA for the CDR3: TGCGCCAGCAGCTTCTCCCAGGGATGGGGGGGTGAGCAGTTCTTC. Its translation: CASSFSQGWGGEQFF.

This clone was counted a few times. This CDR3 is CSANPTSGGDNEQFF. The CDR3 nucleotides are TGCAGCGCTAACCCGACTAGCGGGGGTGACAATGAGCAGTTCTTC. This chain joins TRBV29-1 and TRBJ2-1; 12 bases match TRBD2. The J segment lost 5 bases and the V segment lost 7 bases, leaving 9 bases of the junction unmatched. The CDR3 has 15 residues. Germline V lookup: CDR1 SQVTM, CDR2 ANQGSEA.

This clone was seen a handful of times. The rearrangement links TRBV18 to TRBJ1-6; D not resolved. V dropped 3 bases and J dropped 4 bases, with 16 bases sitting between them. The CDR3 spans 17 residues. In germline, CDR1 is KGHSH, CDR2 LQKENI. The CDR3 sequence is CASSPQVEARYNSPLHF. The CDR3 DNA sequence: TGTGCCAGCTCACCCCAGGTGGAGGCCCGATATAATTCACCCCTCCACTTT.

The chain recombines TRBV4-2 with TRBJ1-1; maybe TRBD1 (5 bases). Germline CDR1 and CDR2: LGHNA and YNFKEQ. This CDR3 comprises 15 residues. V was clipped by 6 bases and J by 5 bases, with 19 bases between them. CDR3 in DNA: TGTGCCAGCAGTCAATCAATCACAGGTGGGACTGAAGCTTTCTTT. Translation gives CASSQSITGGTEAFF.

This clone was observed a few times. V and J are TRBV21-1 and TRBJ2-5. TRBV21-1 represents a pseudogene. The CDR3 extends over 14 amino acids. The CDR3 DNA follows: TGTGCCAGCAGCCCGCCGCGGACCCAAGAGACCCAGTACTTC. The encoded protein is CASSPPRTQETQYF.

The chain joins TRBV11-2 to TRBJ2-2; D is ambiguous. The CDR3 totals 13 residues. CDR1 and CDR2 from the germline V gene are SGHAT and FQNNGV. V lost 5 bases and J 1 base, leaving 5 bases between the germline ends. CDR3 residues: CASSQGNTGELFF. Here the CDR3 DNA reads TGTGCCAGCAGCCAAGGGAACACCGGGGAGCTGTTTTTT.

Turning to this clone: This sample includes further DNA sequences coding for the same CDR3. The rearrangement joins TRBV5-1 to TRBJ2-3, with 9 bases aligning to TRBD1. The germline V gene has CDR1 SGHRS and CDR2 YFSETQ. The CDR3 length is 16 residues. The V segment lost 3 bases and the J segment 0 bases; nucleotides outside the gene matches: 5. The DNA for the CDR3 is TGCGCCAGCAGCTCGACCGGGACAGGGAGCACAGATACGCAGTATTTT. As protein: CASSSTGTGSTDTQYF. Complete variable domain (other parts from reference TRBV5-1 and TRBJ2-3): KAGVTQTPRYLIKTRGQQVTLSCSPISGHRSVSWYQQTPGQGLQFLFEYFSETQRNKGNFPGRFSGRQFSNSRSEMNVSTLELGDSALYLCASSSTGTGSTDTQYFGPGTRLTVL.